This T cell receptor (beta chain) appears in the sequencing data of a study of blood T cell repertoires in COVID-19. Study background: Sample material is recorded as cDNA or gDNA derived from T cells, B-cell-depleted T cells, or PBMCs.

A few counts support this clone. Per the study methods: Amplification of reference gene primers provided the estimated nucleated cell counts. Clones were read by immunoSEQ multiplex PCR, and TCRdb kept only the in-frame ones, dropping some. The DNA gave D and trimming, while V, J and clone size come from that table. The repertoire consists of about 90,000 clones, with 80% occurring once and the leading ten covering 10%. Per germline, CDR1 LNHDA and CDR2 SQIVND (reference sequence). The CDR3 consists of 15 residues. V was cut by 7 bases and J by 6 bases, with 22 bases left in between. Sample: peripheral blood. The chain links TRBV19 to TRBJ2-7; D is possibly TRBD2 (6 bases). The origin of this receptor is a woman in her seventies with acute or convalescent COVID-19. The CDR3 DNA is TGTGCCAGTACCACTGTCGCGGGATCTAGTTCCGAGCAGTACTTC. Translating it yields CASTTVAGSSSEQYF. Full variable domain (rest looked up from reference TRBV19 and TRBJ2-7): DGGITQSPKYLFRKEGQNVTLSCEQNLNHDAMYWYRQDPGQGLRLIYYSQIVNDFQKGDIAEGYSVSREKKESFPLTVTSAQKNPTAFYLCASTTVAGSSSEQYFGPGTRLTVT.